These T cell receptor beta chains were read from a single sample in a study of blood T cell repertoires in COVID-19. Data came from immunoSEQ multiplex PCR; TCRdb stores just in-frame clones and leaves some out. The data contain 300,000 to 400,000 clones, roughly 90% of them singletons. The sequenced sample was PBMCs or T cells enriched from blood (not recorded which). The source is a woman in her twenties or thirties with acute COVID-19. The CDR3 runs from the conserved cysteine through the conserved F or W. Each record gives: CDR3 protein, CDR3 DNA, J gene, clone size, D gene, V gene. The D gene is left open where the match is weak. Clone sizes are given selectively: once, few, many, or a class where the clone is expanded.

CDR3aa: CASSQDLTGGGDKPQHF
CDR3nt: TGTGCCAGCAGCCAAGATTTAACCGGGGGGGGAGATAAGCCCCAGCATTTT
j_gene: TRBJ1-5
abundance: once
d_gene: -
v_gene: TRBV4-2

CDR3aa: CASSVGPFSYNEQFF
CDR3nt: TGTGCCAGCAGCGTAGGTCCCTTCTCCTACAATGAGCAGTTCTTC
j_gene: TRBJ2-1
abundance: once
d_gene: -
v_gene: TRBV9

CDR3aa: CASSLPGSGNTIYF
CDR3nt: TGTGCCAGCAGCTTACCGGGCTCTGGAAACACCATATATTTT
j_gene: TRBJ1-3
abundance: -
d_gene: -
v_gene: TRBV7-9

CDR3aa: CASSKRGKNQPQHF
CDR3nt: TGTGCCAGCAGCAAAAGGGGAAAGAATCAGCCCCAGCATTTT
j_gene: TRBJ1-5
abundance: -
d_gene: -
v_gene: TRBV3-1/TRBV3-2

CDR3aa: CATSRQGYGYTF
CDR3nt: TGTGCCACCAGCAGACAGGGCTATGGCTACACCTTC
j_gene: TRBJ1-2
abundance: once
d_gene: TRBD1
v_gene: TRBV24-1

CDR3aa: CASSLGLDSTDTQYF
CDR3nt: TGTGCCAGCAGCTTAGGACTCGACTCGACAGATACGCAGTATTTT
j_gene: TRBJ2-3
abundance: once
d_gene: -
v_gene: TRBV7-7

CDR3aa: CALLGGQLSGNTIYF
CDR3nt: TGTGCCCTTCTTGGCGGACAGCTCTCTGGAAACACCATATATTTT
j_gene: TRBJ1-3
abundance: -
d_gene: -
v_gene: TRBV2

CDR3aa: CASSPGTFYGYTF
CDR3nt: TGTGCCAGCAGCCCGGGGACATTCTATGGCTACACCTTC
j_gene: TRBJ1-2
abundance: -
d_gene: -
v_gene: TRBV13

CDR3aa: CASSIRETDQPQHF
CDR3nt: TGTGCCAGTAGTATCAGGGAAACGGATCAGCCCCAGCATTTT
j_gene: TRBJ1-5
abundance: -
d_gene: -
v_gene: TRBV19

CDR3aa: CASSQSEGLASGYTF
CDR3nt: TGTGCCAGCAGCCAAAGTGAGGGTCTGGCCTCAGGCTACACCTTC
j_gene: TRBJ1-2
abundance: -
d_gene: -
v_gene: TRBV3-1/TRBV3-2

CDR3aa: CATRAGGTGKRNTIYF
CDR3nt: TGTGCCACCAGAGCCGGGGGGACAGGGAAAAGAAACACCATATATTTT
j_gene: TRBJ1-3
abundance: -
d_gene: TRBD1
v_gene: TRBV15

CDR3aa: CAISGGLAGSGETQYF
CDR3nt: TGTGCCATCAGCGGAGGACTAGCGGGGTCCGGGGAGACCCAGTACTTC
j_gene: TRBJ2-5
abundance: -
d_gene: TRBD2
v_gene: TRBV10-3

CDR3aa: CASRVAGGRDEQFF
CDR3nt: TGCGCCAGCAGGGTAGCGGGGGGGCGGGATGAGCAGTTCTTC
j_gene: TRBJ2-1
abundance: -
d_gene: TRBD2
v_gene: TRBV4-1

CDR3aa: CASRRTGTTYEQYF
CDR3nt: TGTGCCAGCAGAAGGACAGGGACCACCTACGAGCAGTACTTC
j_gene: TRBJ2-7
abundance: -
d_gene: TRBD1
v_gene: TRBV6-5

CDR3aa: CATSDQANEKLFF
CDR3nt: TGTGCCACCAGTGATCAGGCTAATGAAAAACTGTTTTTT
j_gene: TRBJ1-4
abundance: -
d_gene: -
v_gene: TRBV24-1

CDR3aa: CASSLEGRGYNEQFF
CDR3nt: TGCGCCAGCAGCTTGGAGGGGCGGGGCTACAATGAGCAGTTCTTC
j_gene: TRBJ2-1
abundance: -
d_gene: -
v_gene: TRBV5-1